This T cell receptor beta chain was observed in a study of T-cell reconstitution after alpha-beta-depleted transplantation in children. Study observations and caveats: It was newly produced T cells that mostly accounted for T-cell counts and diversity one year after transplant.

This clonotype was seen many times. Its target is not known. Preparation of the TCRbeta library involved a method that used unique molecular identifiers. Via MiXCR, TCRdb re-called the PCR reads, giving one row per CDR3 protein. The sample includes some 300,000 distinct CDR3 sequences, roughly 7.8% of them seen just once. The CDR3 is made up of 15 amino acids. The junction had 7 bases not matched to a gene; V was cut back by 1 base and J by 5 bases. The V gene's germline CDR1 is MNHNS and CDR2 SASEGT. The source is a female patient under 10 years old who had a stem cell transplant for Fanconi anemia, so the T cells may come from the graft donor. The material sequenced was peripheral blood, taken 360 days after TCRalphabeta/CD19-depleted stem cell transplant. The chain employs TRBV6-1 and TRBJ2-7, with TRBD1 matching over 8 bases. The CDR3 DNA sequence: TGTGCCAGCAGTGAAGGGACAGGGATACGGAACGAGCAGTACTTC. Amino acid sequence: CASSEGTGIRNEQYF.